Shown below are 32 T cell receptor beta chains from a single sample sequenced in a study of blood T cell repertoires in COVID-19. TCRdb keeps only in-frame clones here, not all; method: immunoSEQ multiplex PCR. Here the sample spans around 200,000 clones, roughly nine tenths being singletons. Sequenced: peripheral blood. The receptors here all came from a man aged 70-80 years with active or convalescent COVID-19.

The chain has TRBV19 and TRBJ2-1; possibly TRBD1 for D (6 bases). The CDR3 runs 17 residues. Germline V gene sequence: CDR1 LNHDA, CDR2 SQIVND (reference sequence). The germline V and J ends were trimmed by 2 bases and 8 bases, with 22 bases remaining between them. The CDR3 region has the DNA TGTGCCAGTAGTATATTGGGGTACAGGACAGCTTCGTATGAGCAGTTCTTC. Its protein product is CASSILGYRTASYEQFF.

V is TRBV4-1 and J is TRBJ2-1; D is perhaps TRBD1 (5 bases). The CDR3 is 14 amino acids. The V end lost 1 base, the J end lost 9 bases, and 13 bases lay between the germline ends. Germline V gives CDR1 MGHRA, CDR2 YSYEKL. CDR3 loop: CASSQVKGLAEQFF. CDR3 DNA: TGCGCCAGCAGCCAAGTGAAGGGGTTGGCTGAGCAGTTCTTC.

The chain links TRBV18 to TRBJ2-1, with TRBD1 matching 11 bases. Trimming removed 5 bases from V and 3 bases from J; junction bases left unmatched: 3. The CDR3 has 15 amino acids. The germline V gene has CDR1 KGHSH and CDR2 LQKENI. In nucleotides, the CDR3 is TGTGCCAGCTCAGGACAGGGGGCCAACTACAATGAGCAGTTCTTC. This sequence encodes CASSGQGANYNEQFF.

The gene calls are TRBV7-2 and TRBJ1-2; D is possibly TRBD1 (6 bases). This CDR3 comprises 17 residues. Germline assignment: CDR1 SGHTA and CDR2 FQGNSA. Trimming took off 2 bases at V and 1 base at J, with 17 bases between the two ends. As DNA, the CDR3 is TGTGCCAGCAGCTTACAAACGACAGGCCCCAATAACTATGGCTACACCTTC. Translating gives CASSLQTTGPNNYGYTF.

This clone has a single count. The chain carries TRBV5-8 and TRBJ2-3; D remains ambiguous. This CDR3 contains 13 residues. From germline, CDR1 is SGHTS and CDR2 YDEGEE. The ends were cut back, 3 bases at V and 0 bases at J, with 5 bases in the middle. CDR3 nucleotide sequence: TGTGCCAGCAGCTACTCTAGCACAGATACGCAGTATTTT. Translated: CASSYSSTDTQYF.

This rearrangement joins TRBV19 to TRBJ1-5, with a possible D match to TRBD1 (6 bases). The V end was cut by 7 bases, the J end by 1 base, with 14 bases between. The CDR3 sequence is 15 residues long. From germline, CDR1 is LNHDA and CDR2 SQIVND (reference sequence). CDR3 DNA sequence: TGTGCCAGTACCAGGGACACATCAAGCAATCAGCCCCAGCATTTT. Its translation: CASTRDTSSNQPQHF.

The rearrangement uses TRBV5-1 and TRBJ2-1; the match to TRBD2 covers 10 bases. The germline V gene has CDR1 SGHRS and CDR2 YFSETQ. The CDR3 consists of 15 residues. The J segment lost 0 bases and the V segment lost 7 bases, leaving 4 bases of the junction unmatched. CDR3 in amino acids: CASGTSDISYNEQFF. CDR3 in DNA: TGCGCCAGCGGGACTAGCGACATCTCCTACAATGAGCAGTTCTTC.

This chain links TRBV5-4 with TRBJ1-1; D gene unclear. Germline CDR1 SGHNT, CDR2 YYREEE (reference sequence). This CDR3 region has 16 residues. V was trimmed by 7 bases and J by 1 base, leaving 20 bases between them. Here the CDR3 reads CASGEDLGWGNTEAFF. The CDR3 nucleotides read TGTGCCAGCGGGGAGGACCTGGGTTGGGGGAACACTGAAGCTTTCTTT.

The chain uses TRBV15 and TRBJ1-6; TRBD1 might be the D (5 bases). Germline CDR1 LNHNV, CDR2 YYDKDF (reference sequence). V gave up 1 base and J gave up 4 bases, with 11 bases separating them. This CDR3 region has 16 residues. CDR3 nucleotide sequence: TGTGCCACCAGCAGAGGGTTGGGACTGTATAATTCACCCCTCCACTTT. The encoded protein is CATSRGLGLYNSPLHF.

The gene calls are TRBV3-1 (or the pseudogene TRBV3-2) and TRBJ1-1; D perhaps matches TRBD1 (6 bases). CDR3 length equals 16 residues. V shed 3 bases and J shed 0 bases, with 14 bases lying between them. Germline V gives CDR1 LGHDT, CDR2 YNNKEL (reference sequence). The CDR3 nucleotides are TGTGCCAGCAGCCACCCAGGGGACAACATGAACACTGAAGCTTTCTTT. Protein: CASSHPGDNMNTEAFF.

The V and J genes are TRBV27 and TRBJ1-1; D not certain. Trimming shortened V by 4 bases and J by 3 bases, and 12 bases separated the two germline ends. Germline loops: CDR1 MNHEY, CDR2 SMNVEV (reference sequence). CDR3 length equals 14 residues. The DNA for the CDR3 is TGTGCCAGCAGTTCGCCAGTTCGGGACACTGAAGCTTTCTTT. This encodes CASSSPVRDTEAFF.

The V call is TRBV28, the J call TRBJ2-7; no clear D. Germline V gene lookup returns CDR1 MDHEN and CDR2 SYDVKM. Deletions cut 3 bases from V and 2 bases from J, with 5 bases between. The CDR3 sequence is 12 residues long. The CDR3 DNA follows: TGTGCCAGCAGTTTTGGAGCCTACGAGCAGTACTTC. Residues: CASSFGAYEQYF. The variable domain in full, completed from reference TRBV28 and TRBJ2-7, reads DVKVTQSSRYLVKRTGEKVFLECVQDMDHENMFWYRQDPGLGLRLIYFSYDVKMKEKGDIPEGYSVSREKKERFSLILESASTNQTSMYLCASSFGAYEQYFGPGTRLTVT.

J is TRBJ2-1 and V is TRBV7-2; 7 positions agree with TRBD2. The trim removed 5 bases at V and 10 bases at J, leaving 8 bases unmatched. CDR1 and CDR2 from the germline V gene are SGHTA and FQGNSA. The CDR3 is made up of 13 amino acids. CDR3 nucleotide sequence: TGTGCCAGCAGCCTTGGACTAGTAAGCGAGCAGTTCTTC. Its translation is CASSLGLVSEQFF.

V and J are TRBV2 and TRBJ1-2, with 8 bases identical to TRBD1. The germline CDR1 and CDR2 sequences are SNHLY and FYNNEI. This CDR3 spans 13 amino acids. Trimming took 8 bases from V and 8 from J; bases not matched to a gene: 10. DNA for the CDR3: TGTGCCAGCCAGGACAGGGCTCGTGGCGGCTACACCTTC. It yields the protein CASQDRARGGYTF.

The gene calls are TRBV2 and TRBJ2-1; no reliable D call. With 7 bases removed from V and 5 bases from J, the gap between germline ends came to 18 bases. The CDR3 is 15 residues long. Per germline, CDR1 SNHLY and CDR2 FYNNEI. The CDR3 spells CASTKVGTGDNEQFF. CDR3 DNA sequence: TGTGCCAGCACGAAAGTAGGTACTGGAGACAATGAGCAGTTCTTC.

The V and J genes are TRBV11-3 and TRBJ1-1; possibly TRBD1 for D (5 bases). Between the trimmed V and J ends, which lost 5 bases and 0 bases, there was a span of 10 bases. The CDR3 spans 14 residues. Germline-derived CDR1 and CDR2 are SGHNT and YENEEA. The CDR3 nucleotides read TGTGCCAGCAGCCCCGGGGGGGTGAACACTGAAGCTTTCTTT. It specifies CASSPGGVNTEAFF.

The V call is TRBV29-1, the J call TRBJ2-3; 12 bases line up with TRBD2. Trimming removed 7 bases from V and 2 bases from J; junction bases left unmatched: 4. Germline CDR1 reads SQVTM; CDR2 reads ANQGSEA. The CDR3 has 14 amino acids. The CDR3 region has the DNA TGCAGCGCCCGGACTAGCGGGACCACAGATACGCAGTATTTT. Encoded protein: CSARTSGTTDTQYF.

The genes are TRBV30 and TRBJ2-7; possibly TRBD2 for D (6 bases). Per the germline V gene, CDR1 is GTSNPN and CDR2 is SVGIG (reference sequence). The V end lost 4 bases, the J end lost 6 bases, and 16 bases lay between the germline ends. The CDR3 is made up of 13 amino acids. The CDR3 spells CAWTKSLAAEQYF. CDR3 in DNA: TGTGCCTGGACGAAATCACTAGCAGCCGAGCAGTACTTC.

The rearrangement uses TRBV2 and TRBJ1-2; D is ambiguous. V was shortened by 3 bases and J by 7 bases, with 15 bases between the two germline ends. This CDR3 has 14 residues. Per the germline V gene, CDR1 is SNHLY and CDR2 is FYNNEI. In DNA form, the CDR3 reads TGTGCCAGCAGTGAGGGGAGAGCCCGGGGTGGCTACACCTTC. Translating it yields CASSEGRARGGYTF.

This clone is a singleton in its sample. The rearrangement links TRBV19 to TRBJ2-3, with 12 positions matching TRBD2. Germline CDR1 LNHDA, CDR2 SQIVND (reference sequence). With V trimmed by 4 bases and J by 0 bases, 2 bases remained unmatched. The CDR3 has 16 amino acids. CDR3 nucleotides: TGTGCCAGTAGTAGGCTAGCGGGGGGGAGCACAGATACGCAGTATTTT. It codes for CASSRLAGGSTDTQYF.

The chain is built from TRBV7-2 and TRBJ2-2, with TRBD2 identical over 7 bases. V lost 5 bases, J lost 3 bases, and 6 bases stayed unmatched. CDR1 and CDR2 (germline): SGHTA, FQGNSA. This CDR3 is built from 15 residues. In DNA form, the CDR3 reads TGTGCCAGCAGCCTAGGACGGGGGGACACCGGGGAGCTGTTTTTT. Protein: CASSLGRGDTGELFF.

The chain links TRBV28 to TRBJ2-1, with D possibly being TRBD1 (6 bases). The germline CDR1 and CDR2 sequences are MDHEN and SYDVKM. Trimming pared 6 bases from V and 6 bases from J, leaving 18 bases between. The CDR3 extends over 15 amino acids. CDR3 residues: CASSQPGASGNEQFF. CDR3 sequence (DNA): TGTGCCAGCAGCCAGCCAGGGGCCTCTGGCAATGAGCAGTTCTTC.

The chain uses TRBV29-1 and TRBJ2-2; tentatively, D is TRBD2 (5 bases). Deletions cut 4 bases from V and 0 bases from J, with 12 bases between. CDR3 length: 15 residues. CDR1 is SQVTM and CDR2 is ANQGSEA in the germline V gene. The CDR3 sequence: CSVVGSSSNTGELFF. CDR3 DNA sequence: TGCAGCGTTGTGGGGAGTAGTTCGAACACCGGGGAGCTGTTTTTT.

The V gene is TRBV11-2, the J gene TRBJ1-1; D may be TRBD1 (5 bases). Trimming took 5 bases from V and 1 from J, leaving 8 bases between them. Germline-derived CDR1 and CDR2 are SGHAT and FQNNGV. CDR3 length equals 13 residues. The CDR3 loop is CASSPQGNTEAFF. The CDR3 DNA sequence: TGTGCCAGCAGCCCCCAGGGGAACACTGAAGCTTTCTTT.

This chain joins TRBV6-5 and TRBJ2-7; 7 nucleotides line up with TRBD1. Unmatched junction bases numbered 9, after V lost 6 bases and J lost 4 bases. Germline CDR1 is MNHEY and CDR2 is SVGAGI. This CDR3 is built from 14 residues. The CDR3: CASRRTRDRYEQYF. The CDR3 DNA follows: TGTGCCAGCAGAAGAACCCGGGACAGATACGAGCAGTACTTC.

The chain carries TRBV5-1 and TRBJ2-1, with D possibly TRBD2 on 6 matching bases. CDR3 length: 15 residues. V gave up 3 bases and J gave up 6 bases, with 16 bases separating them. CDR1 SGHRS and CDR2 YFSETQ come from the germline V gene. The chain's CDR3 is CASSSGAPGGNEQFF. The CDR3 DNA reads as TGCGCCAGCAGCTCCGGGGCCCCCGGGGGCAATGAGCAGTTCTTC.

Turning to this clone: Distinct nucleotide sequences in the sample also encode this CDR3. This rearrangement joins TRBV18 to TRBJ1-2, with D hard to call. The V gene lost 3 bases and the J gene lost 0 bases, with 5 bases spanning the gap. The CDR3 is 13 residues long. Germline assignment: CDR1 KGHSH and CDR2 LQKENI. This CDR3 reads CASSPGANYGYTF. The CDR3 bases are TGTGCCAGCTCACCGGGAGCTAACTATGGCTACACCTTC.

This clone has more than one count but fewer than ten. The chain couples TRBV11-2 to TRBJ2-5; maybe TRBD2 (7 bases). Germline CDR1 and CDR2: SGHAT and FQNNGV. The CDR3 loop spans 14 amino acids. The germline V and J ends were trimmed by 8 bases and 6 bases, with 19 bases remaining between them. The CDR3 is CASGWRGGRKTQYF. The CDR3 bases are TGTGCCAGCGGCTGGAGGGGGGGGAGGAAGACCCAGTACTTC.

This rearrangement joins TRBV6-5 to TRBJ1-3; 7 nucleotides line up with TRBD1. Germline assignment: CDR1 MNHEY and CDR2 SVGAGI. CDR3 length: 12 amino acids. V lost 10 bases to trimming and J lost 2 bases; unmatched junction nucleotides: 2. CDR3 protein: CATQGTGNTIYF. The CDR3 DNA reads TGTGCCACACAGGGGACTGGAAACACCATATATTTT.

The DNA of the CDR3 is TGCGCCAGCAGCCGGAACAGGGCGGGCTCCTACGAGCAGTACTTC. It yields the protein CASSRNRAGSYEQYF. The rearrangement links TRBV5-1 to TRBJ2-7; possible D gene TRBD1, 6 bases. V lost 4 bases and J 0 bases, leaving 14 bases between the germline ends. This CDR3 spans 15 amino acids. Per the germline V gene, CDR1 is SGHRS and CDR2 is YFSETQ. Complete variable domain (other parts from reference TRBV5-1 and TRBJ2-7): KAGVTQTPRYLIKTRGQQVTLSCSPISGHRSVSWYQQTPGQGLQFLFEYFSETQRNKGNFPGRFSGRQFSNSRSEMNVSTLELGDSALYLCASSRNRAGSYEQYFGPGTRLTVT.

The chain employs TRBV19 and TRBJ2-5, with 9 bases matching TRBD1. J gave up 2 bases and V 5 bases, and 6 bases lay outside the gene matches. Per the germline V gene, CDR1 is LNHDA and CDR2 is SQIVND (reference sequence). The CDR3 extends over 15 amino acids. CDR3 sequence reads: CASSPRDRGQETQYF. In nucleotides, the CDR3 is TGTGCCAGTAGTCCCCGAGACAGGGGGCAAGAGACCCAGTACTTC.

The V and J genes are TRBV7-2 and TRBJ1-5, with 8 nucleotides matching TRBD1. Trimming took 3 bases from V and 4 from J; bases not matched to a gene: 2. Looked up from germline, CDR1 is SGHTA and CDR2 is FQGNSA. The CDR3 is made up of 14 amino acids. Here the CDR3 reads CASSLTGVNQPQHF. The DNA of the CDR3 is TGTGCCAGCAGCTTGACAGGGGTGAATCAGCCCCAGCATTTT.